These 12 T cell receptor beta chains were all obtained from the same sample, sequenced in a study of control samples from healthy donors and cancer patients. TCRdb's table, derived via immunoSEQ multiplex PCR, lists solely in-frame clones and lacks some. The data hold about 140,000 clones, with 94% observed a single time. Sample: blood. These TCRs come from a man aged 40-55 years in good health.

The chain recombines TRBV6-6 with TRBJ1-2; TRBD1 aligns across 9 bases. The J segment lost 11 bases and the V segment lost 5 bases, leaving 6 bases of the junction unmatched. The V gene's germline CDR1 is MNHNY and CDR2 SVGAGI (reference sequence). There are 12 residues in the CDR3. In DNA, the CDR3 is TGTGCCAGCAGTCCTGGGGACAGGGCGTACACCTTC. It translates to CASSPGDRAYTF.

Only one count was recorded for this clone. CDR3: CASSPDRGNEKLFF. The CDR3 DNA reads as TGTGCCAGCAGCCCGGACAGGGGGAATGAAAAACTGTTTTTT. The genes are TRBV6-6 and TRBJ1-4; 10 bases map to TRBD1. The CDR3 is 14 residues long. Germline V CDR1 and CDR2: MNHNY, SVGAGI (reference sequence). The V and J ends lost 6 bases and 5 bases, in that order; junction bases with no gene match: 3.

The chain employs TRBV25-1 and TRBJ1-2; D unclear. CDR1 is MGHDK and CDR2 is SYGVNS in the germline V gene. Trimming removed 3 bases at V and 7 bases at J, with 12 bases between. There are 13 residues in the CDR3. The CDR3 region has the DNA TGTGCCAGCAGTGACAGAGGGATCGGTGGCTACACCTTC. It specifies CASSDRGIGGYTF.

V is TRBV2 and J is TRBJ2-3, with D perhaps matching TRBD2 (6 bases). The CDR3 is 13 amino acids. V lost 8 bases and J lost 2, with 11 bases in between. Germline V lookup: CDR1 SNHLY, CDR2 FYNNEI. The CDR3: CASLGTDTDTQYF. CDR3 bases: TGTGCCAGCTTAGGGACTGACACAGATACGCAGTATTTT.

This clone appeared a single time. The genes are TRBV6-6 and TRBJ2-7; D is uncertain. Between the trimmed V and J ends, which lost 2 bases and 7 bases, there was a span of 12 bases. The germline V gene has CDR1 MNHNY and CDR2 SVGAGI (reference sequence). The CDR3 sequence is 13 residues long. The CDR3 bases are TGTGCCAGCAGTTACGGCCCAAACGGGGAGCAGTACTTC. Translating it yields CASSYGPNGEQYF.

The V gene is TRBV13, the J gene TRBJ2-4; D unresolved. The V end lost 5 bases, the J end lost 1 base, and 9 bases lay between the germline ends. Germline CDR1 and CDR2: PRHDT and FYEKMQ (reference sequence). This CDR3 region has 14 residues. The CDR3 is CASSRSVAKNIQYF. DNA of the CDR3: TGTGCCAGCAGCAGGTCGGTGGCCAAAAACATTCAGTACTTC.

This sequence joins TRBV11-2 and TRBJ2-1; 11 bases are shared with TRBD1. Germline V lookup: CDR1 SGHAT, CDR2 FQNNGV. V gave up 5 bases and J gave up 7 bases; unmatched junction bases: 10. This CDR3 spans 16 amino acids. The DNA for the CDR3 is TGTGCCAGCAGCAAAAGGACAGGGGGCATTGTTAATGAGCAGTTCTTC. Translated, it gives CASSKRTGGIVNEQFF.

The V gene is TRBV2, the J gene TRBJ2-1; D is uncertain. The germline V and J ends were trimmed by 3 bases and 5 bases, with 11 bases remaining between them. The CDR3 length is 14 residues. CDR1 is SNHLY, CDR2 FYNNEI, per germline. CDR3 amino acids: CASSDLIINNEQFF. CDR3 DNA: TGTGCCAGCAGTGACCTCATTATAAACAATGAGCAGTTCTTC.

The chain couples TRBV18 to TRBJ2-2; 9 nucleotides agree with TRBD2. The J segment lost 2 bases and the V segment lost 3 bases, leaving 4 bases of the junction unmatched. The CDR3 covers 16 residues. The germline V gene has CDR1 KGHSH and CDR2 LQKENI. The CDR3 nucleotides are TGTGCCAGCTCACCCACTAGCGGGCTTAACACCGGGGAGCTGTTTTTT. This codes for CASSPTSGLNTGELFF.

This sequence joins TRBV7-6 and TRBJ2-1, with D perhaps matching TRBD2 (6 bases). V dropped 5 bases and J dropped 6 bases, with 17 bases sitting between them. Germline-derived CDR1 and CDR2 are SGHVS and FNYEAQ. The CDR3 loop spans 15 amino acids. CDR3 sequence (DNA): TGTGCCAGCAGCAGACGGAGGGCCTCGGTCAATGAGCAGTTCTTC. Protein product: CASSRRRASVNEQFF.

The CDR3 DNA reads as TGTGCCAGCAGTCGACAAGAGACCCAGTACTTC. Its translation: CASSRQETQYF. The chain links TRBV12-3 or TRBV12-4 to TRBJ2-5, with D uncertain. Trimming took 5 bases from V and 2 from J, leaving 3 bases between them. The CDR3 is 11 amino acids.

This clone has a single count. V gene TRBV18 combines with J gene TRBJ1-2, with D unresolved. Germline values: CDR1 KGHSH, CDR2 LQKENI. Between the trimmed V and J ends, which lost 6 bases and 0 bases, there was a span of 8 bases. The CDR3 totals 13 residues. CDR3 coding DNA: TGTGCCAGCTCCCTCGGATCTAACTATGGCTACACCTTC. Amino acids: CASSLGSNYGYTF.